This T cell receptor (beta chain) comes out of a study of blood T cells in healthy people across ages. The study isolated at least 6.5 million PBMCs from each sample. With a J-beta primer mix and a sample-barcoded 5' primer, a second PCR ran about 7 to 12 cycles. TCRdb reprocessed the 5' RACE reads with MiXCR, giving one entry per CDR3 protein. Altogether under 1 million distinct CDR3 sequences are present, roughly 44% being singletons, with the ten largest covering around 18%. The TCR was taken from a man in his sixties in good health. Sequenced sample: blood.

Written as DNA, the CDR3 is TGTGCCAGCAGCTACCCCGGGGGGGCTGTGGGCTACACCTTC. Translation gives CASSYPGGAVGYTF. This chain connects TRBV7-9 to TRBJ1-2; tentative D call: TRBD1 (6 bases). Germline CDR1 and CDR2: SEHNR and FQNEAQ (reference sequence). Trimming pared 4 bases from V and 8 bases from J, leaving 17 bases between. This CDR3 is built from 14 residues.